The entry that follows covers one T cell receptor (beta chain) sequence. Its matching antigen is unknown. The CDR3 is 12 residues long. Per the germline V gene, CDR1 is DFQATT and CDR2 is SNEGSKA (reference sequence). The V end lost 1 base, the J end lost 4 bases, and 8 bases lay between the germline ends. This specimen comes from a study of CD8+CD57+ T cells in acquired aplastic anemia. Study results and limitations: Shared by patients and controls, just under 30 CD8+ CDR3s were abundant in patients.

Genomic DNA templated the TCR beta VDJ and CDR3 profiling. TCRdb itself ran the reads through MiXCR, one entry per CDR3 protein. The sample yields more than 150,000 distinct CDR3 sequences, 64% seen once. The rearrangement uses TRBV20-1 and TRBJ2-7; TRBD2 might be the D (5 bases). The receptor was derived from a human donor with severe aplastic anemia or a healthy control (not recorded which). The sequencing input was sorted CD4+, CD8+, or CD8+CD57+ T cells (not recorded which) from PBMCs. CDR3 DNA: TGCAGTGCTAGAGGAAGGGAGTACGAGCAGTACTTC. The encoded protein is CSARGREYEQYF.